The 8 T cell receptor beta chains reported below all come from one sample, sequenced in a study of blood T cells in healthy people across ages. For the second PCR, which ran for about 6 to 11 cycles, a sample-barcoded 5' primer and a J-beta primer mix were used. TCRdb re-derived calls from the 5' RACE reads in MiXCR, one entry per CDR3 protein. The sample has about 690,000 distinct CDR3 sequences, around two fifths seen once. Sequencing used blood. All receptors come from an elderly man in good health.

The J gene is TRBJ2-7, the V gene TRBV28; possible D gene TRBD2, 6 bases. The V gene's germline CDR1 is MDHEN and CDR2 SYDVKM. The CDR3 is 16 amino acids. V lost 6 bases, J lost 3 bases, and 21 bases lay in between. CDR3 coding DNA: TGTGCCAGCAGGAACCCTCAGGGAGGCGATTTCTACGAGCAGTACTTC. Its translation is CASRNPQGGDFYEQYF. The variable domain in full, completed from reference TRBV28 and TRBJ2-7, reads DVKVTQSSRYLVKRTGEKVFLECVQDMDHENMFWYRQDPGLGLRLIYFSYDVKMKEKGDIPEGYSVSREKKERFSLILESASTNQTSMYLCASRNPQGGDFYEQYFGPGTRLTVT.

This clonotype was observed once. A much bigger clone sits one base away, suggesting this may be a read error. The chain carries TRBV7-2 and TRBJ2-1, with 9 bases that match TRBD1. CDR3 length equals 14 residues. Germline CDR1 SGHTA, CDR2 FQGNSA. This CDR3 reads CASSSGQGLNEQVF. DNA for the CDR3: TGTGCCAGCAGCTCGGGACAGGGATTGAATGAGCAGGTCTTC.

This clonotype was recorded a few times. This chain links TRBV15 with TRBJ2-5; 9 bases fit TRBD1. Near its end, the DNA agrees better with TRBJ2-7, so the J call may be wrong. Per germline, CDR1 LNHNV and CDR2 YYDKDF (reference sequence). This CDR3 comprises 15 residues. DNA of the CDR3: TGTGCCACCAGCACCAACAGGGGGCGCTTTTCCGAGCAGTACTTC. Translation gives CATSTNRGRFSEQYF.

The chain uses TRBV10-3 and TRBJ2-1; tentative D call: TRBD1 (6 bases). Trimming cost V 7 bases and J 5 bases, with 6 bases left between them. The length of the CDR3 is 11 residues. Germline V gives CDR1 ENHRY, CDR2 SYGVKD. The CDR3 DNA follows: TGTGCCATCAACAGGGACAATGAGCAGTTCTTC. Translating it yields CAINRDNEQFF.

This clonotype was seen more than once but under ten times. The rearrangement links TRBV5-1 to TRBJ1-4; D is unresolved. V lost 0 bases to trimming and J lost 3 bases, with 9 bases between them. The CDR3 sequence is 15 residues long. In germline, CDR1 is SGHRS, CDR2 YFSETQ. The CDR3 region is CASSLEGNANEKLFF. CDR3 sequence (DNA): TGCGCCAGCAGCTTGGAGGGCAATGCTAATGAAAAACTGTTTTTT.

The chain uses TRBV30 and TRBJ1-5, with D uncertain. The CDR3 is 13 residues long. V lost 1 base, J lost 2 bases, and 6 bases lay in between. The germline CDR1 and CDR2 sequences are GTSNPN and SVGIG (reference sequence). The CDR3 DNA sequence: TGTGCCTGGAGTGAGCAGGGCAATCAGCCCCAGCATTTT. Protein: CAWSEQGNQPQHF. Looking up the rest from reference TRBV30 and TRBJ1-5 gives the full variable domain: SQTIHQWPATLVQPVGSPLSLECTVEGTSNPNLYWYRQAAGRGLQLLFYSVGIGQISSEVPQNLSASRPQDRQFILSSKKLLLSDSGFYLCAWSEQGNQPQHFGDGTRLSIL.

This clonotype has a handful of counts. The chain recombines TRBV28 with TRBJ2-7; D is uncertain. V was shortened by 5 bases and J by 4 bases, with 12 bases between the two germline ends. CDR1 MDHEN and CDR2 SYDVKM come from the germline V gene. The CDR3 totals 13 residues. The CDR3 DNA reads as TGTGCCAGCAGTGGCATCCAAAAATACGAGCAGTACTTC. It encodes CASSGIQKYEQYF.

The CDR3 reads CASASSSGGETQYF. CDR3 DNA: TGTGCTAGTGCCTCGTCTAGCGGGGGTGAGACCCAGTACTTC. The rearrangement joins TRBV12-5 to TRBJ2-5; 10 bases line up with TRBD2. Germline values: CDR1 LGHNT, CDR2 FRNRAP. Losses at the gene ends were 7 bases for V and 5 bases for J; bases not matched to a gene: 7. This CDR3 comprises 14 residues. The full variable domain, completed using reference TRBV12-5 and TRBJ2-5, is DARVTQTPRHKVTEMGQEVTMRCQPILGHNTVFWYRQTMMQGLELLAYFRNRAPLDDSGMPKDRFSAEMPDATLATLKIQPSEPRDSAVYFCASASSSGGETQYFGPGTRLLVL.